A single sample gave rise to the 27 T cell receptor beta chains below, sequenced in a study of blood T cell repertoires in COVID-19. The table came from immunoSEQ multiplex PCR; TCRdb's copy has only in-frame clones and leaves some out. Of about 280,000 clones in the sample, 70% to 90% were seen once. Material for sequencing was peripheral blood. These receptors all stem from a man aged 50 to 59 with active or convalescent COVID-19.

The CDR3: CASSYTRQGSVGTLHF. CDR3 nucleotide sequence: TGTGCCAGCAGTTACACTAGACAGGGAAGTGTGGGGACCCTCCACTTT. The chain employs TRBV6-5 and TRBJ1-6, with TRBD1 identical over 7 bases. After removal of 2 bases from V and 14 bases from J, the junction contained 15 bases not matched to a gene. The CDR3 extends over 16 amino acids. Germline-derived CDR1 and CDR2 are MNHEY and SVGAGI.

V usage is TRBV28 and J usage is TRBJ1-2, with D possibly TRBD1 on 6 matching bases. CDR3 length: 12 residues. Per germline, CDR1 MDHEN and CDR2 SYDVKM. Trimming stripped 7 bases from V and 2 bases from J, with 8 bases between. CDR3 in amino acids: CASNRANYGYTF. CDR3 DNA: TGTGCCAGCAACAGGGCGAACTATGGCTACACCTTC.

This chain links TRBV10-2 with TRBJ1-4; 7 bases are a match to TRBD1. The germline V gene encodes CDR1 WSHSY and CDR2 SAAADI. V trimming: 10 bases; J trimming: 3 bases; junction bases outside the gene matches: 2. This CDR3 is built from 12 residues. The CDR3 here is CATGTANEKLFF. The DNA of the CDR3 is TGCGCCACCGGGACAGCTAATGAAAAACTGTTTTTT.

V usage is TRBV28 and J usage is TRBJ1-3; tentatively, D is TRBD1 (6 bases). V was shortened by 2 bases and J by 0 bases, with 11 bases between the two germline ends. This CDR3 is built from 16 residues. Germline lookup yields CDR1 MDHEN and CDR2 SYDVKM. CDR3 protein: CASSLPTGSSGNTIYF. Written as DNA, the CDR3 is TGTGCCAGCAGTTTACCCACAGGGTCCTCTGGAAACACCATATATTTT. Drawing the rest from reference TRBV28 and TRBJ1-3, the complete variable domain is DVKVTQSSRYLVKRTGEKVFLECVQDMDHENMFWYRQDPGLGLRLIYFSYDVKMKEKGDIPEGYSVSREKKERFSLILESASTNQTSMYLCASSLPTGSSGNTIYFGEGSWLTVV.

This clone has a single count. J is TRBJ2-6 and V is TRBV5-1, with TRBD2 matching over 7 bases. CDR1 is SGHRS, CDR2 YFSETQ, per germline. The CDR3 is 16 amino acids. V trimming: 2 bases; J trimming: 2 bases; junction bases outside the gene matches: 4. The CDR3 sequence is CASSFREAAGANVLTF. The CDR3, as DNA: TGCGCCAGCAGCTTTCGGGAGGCGGCTGGGGCCAACGTCCTGACTTTC.

The CDR3 DNA reads as TGTGCCTGGACCCGCGACAGGGTGATTAATTCACCCCTCCACTTT. It codes for CAWTRDRVINSPLHF. The chain is built from TRBV30 and TRBJ1-6; 7 positions agree with TRBD1. This CDR3 comprises 15 residues. Germline values: CDR1 GTSNPN, CDR2 SVGIG (reference sequence). The ends lost 4 bases at V and 6 bases at J; junction bases unmatched: 9.

This clone is a singleton in its sample. The chain combines TRBV2 with TRBJ2-1; perhaps TRBD1 as D (5 bases). Germline CDR1 is SNHLY and CDR2 is FYNNEI. The CDR3 consists of 11 residues. V dropped 5 bases and J dropped 11 bases, with 10 bases sitting between them. The CDR3 DNA is TGTGCCAGCAGTTTAGGGGATAAGCAGTTCTTC. Translation gives CASSLGDKQFF.

This clone was seen a handful of times. This chain connects TRBV7-3 to TRBJ2-3, with 8 bases aligning to TRBD2. The trim removed 8 bases at V and 4 bases at J, leaving 17 bases unmatched. The CDR3 spans 17 residues. Germline V CDR1 and CDR2: SGHTA, FQGTGA. The CDR3 protein is CASWLVAGRESADTQYF. CDR3 sequence (DNA): TGTGCCAGCTGGTTGGTAGCGGGACGAGAATCGGCAGATACGCAGTATTTT.

The V and J genes are TRBV7-8 and TRBJ2-3, with D possibly matching TRBD2 (5 bases). Trimming removed 5 bases at V and 3 bases at J, with 12 bases between. CDR3 length: 14 residues. Germline CDR1 SGHVS, CDR2 FQNEAQ. This chain's CDR3 is CASSPVRDTDTQYF. CDR3 nucleotide sequence: TGTGCCAGCAGCCCTGTCCGGGATACAGATACGCAGTATTTT.

The chain recombines TRBV19 with TRBJ1-2, with TRBD1 identical over 8 bases. Trimming cost V 4 bases and J 8 bases; bases outside gene matches: 6. Per germline, CDR1 LNHDA and CDR2 SQIVND (reference sequence). The CDR3 is 13 amino acids. The CDR3 spells CASSTDRGQGYTF. For the CDR3, the DNA is TGTGCCAGTAGTACCGACAGGGGCCAGGGCTACACCTTC.

This rearrangement joins TRBV27 to TRBJ1-1; 7 bases are a match to TRBD1. CDR3 size: 14 residues. Germline V gives CDR1 MNHEY, CDR2 SMNVEV (reference sequence). The V segment lost 3 bases and the J segment 5 bases; nucleotides outside the gene matches: 6. The CDR3 loop is CASSLKGAGTEAFF. The CDR3 nucleotides are TGTGCCAGCAGTTTGAAGGGGGCGGGAACTGAAGCTTTCTTT.

V and J are TRBV30 and TRBJ1-2; D call uncertain. Trimming took 5 bases from V and 5 from J, leaving 6 bases between them. Germline V lookup: CDR1 GTSNPN, CDR2 SVGIG (reference sequence). CDR3 size: 10 residues. In DNA form, the CDR3 reads TGTGCCTGGCAGGTGTATGGCTACACCTTC. Translation gives CAWQVYGYTF.

The rearrangement uses TRBV19 and TRBJ1-2; no definite D call. The CDR3 consists of 14 residues. Germline lookup yields CDR1 LNHDA and CDR2 SQIVND (reference sequence). Trimming took 4 bases from V and 6 from J, leaving 15 bases between them. CDR3 nucleotide sequence: TGTGCCAGTAGTACACTCCGGGGAATTGATGGCTACACCTTC. This translates into CASSTLRGIDGYTF.

This chain joins TRBV27 and TRBJ2-7, with a tentative D call TRBD1 (5 bases). CDR1 MNHEY and CDR2 SMNVEV come from the germline V gene (reference sequence). CDR3 length: 14 residues. Trimming took 7 bases from V and 2 from J, leaving 15 bases between them. In DNA, the CDR3 is TGTGCCAGCACCGACCCCAGGGAAACCTACGAGCAGTACTTC. Encoded protein: CASTDPRETYEQYF.

The V call is TRBV2, the J call TRBJ2-1, with 7 nucleotides matching TRBD2. Germline CDR1 reads SNHLY; CDR2 reads FYNNEI. The CDR3 is 14 residues long. J gave up 1 base and V 11 bases, and 8 bases lay outside the gene matches. The CDR3 DNA reads TGTGCCCGGAGCGGGACTCTTTCCTACAATGAGCAGTTCTTC. Amino acid sequence: CARSGTLSYNEQFF.

The rearrangement uses TRBV3-1 (or the pseudogene TRBV3-2) and TRBJ1-1; no clear D. V lost 4 bases, J lost 0 bases, and 6 bases lay in between. The length of the CDR3 is 13 residues. Germline values: CDR1 LGHDT, CDR2 YNNKEL (reference sequence). The CDR3 protein is CASSPTVNTEAFF. The CDR3 DNA is TGTGCCAGCAGCCCCACAGTGAACACTGAAGCTTTCTTT.

This clone was counted a single time. V and J are TRBV11-2 and TRBJ2-7, with 8 positions matching TRBD2. The germline V gene has CDR1 SGHAT and CDR2 FQNNGV. With V trimmed by 4 bases and J by 2 bases, 7 bases remained unmatched. The length of the CDR3 is 15 residues. This CDR3 is CASSSLSGNPYEQYF. The CDR3 nucleotides are TGTGCCAGCAGCTCGCTTAGCGGGAATCCCTACGAGCAGTACTTC.

The chain combines TRBV19 with TRBJ2-2; the match to TRBD2 covers 14 bases. The CDR3 consists of 19 residues. The ends lost 6 bases at V and 4 bases at J; junction bases unmatched: 13. Germline CDR1 reads LNHDA; CDR2 reads SQIVND (reference sequence). CDR3 nucleotide sequence: TGTGCCAGTAGACCTTCGGGACTAGCGGGAGTCGGCGGCACCGGGGAGCTGTTTTTT. Protein product: CASRPSGLAGVGGTGELFF.

The chain has TRBV4-1 and TRBJ2-7, with 10 bases that match TRBD1. The CDR3 loop spans 15 amino acids. CDR1 MGHRA and CDR2 YSYEKL come from the germline V gene. Losses at the gene ends were 1 base for V and 2 bases for J; bases not matched to a gene: 2. CDR3 in amino acids: CASSQGTGGPYEQYF. The CDR3 nucleotides are TGCGCCAGCAGCCAAGGGACAGGGGGGCCCTACGAGCAGTACTTC.

The chain uses TRBV25-1 and TRBJ2-2, with D tentatively TRBD2 (5 bases). This CDR3 comprises 17 residues. Germline V lookup: CDR1 MGHDK, CDR2 SYGVNS. The V end was cut by 1 base, the J end by 4 bases, with 16 bases between. In DNA form, the CDR3 reads TGTGCCAGCAGTGAATTATCGTTAGCGAACACCACCGGGGAGCTGTTTTTT. Its protein product is CASSELSLANTTGELFF.

The rearrangement uses TRBV4-2 and TRBJ2-7; 12 bases align to TRBD2. The V segment lost 1 base and the J segment 7 bases; nucleotides outside the gene matches: 5. CDR3 length equals 15 residues. Germline-derived CDR1 and CDR2 are LGHNA and YNFKEQ. Here the CDR3 reads CASSQVPSGRDEQYF. Here the CDR3 DNA reads TGTGCCAGCAGCCAAGTCCCTAGCGGGAGGGATGAGCAGTACTTC.

In this sample, this clone turned up a few times. This chain uses TRBV3-1 (or the pseudogene TRBV3-2) with TRBJ2-1; 8 positions agree with TRBD1. CDR1 and CDR2 from the germline V gene are LGHDT and YNNKEL (reference sequence). With V trimmed by 4 bases and J by 6 bases, 5 bases remained unmatched. This CDR3 has 14 residues. This CDR3 is CASSPRTGTNEQFF. As DNA, the CDR3 is TGTGCCAGCAGCCCACGGACAGGGACCAATGAGCAGTTCTTC.

J is TRBJ2-7 and V is TRBV7-2, with 7 bases aligning to TRBD2. CDR3 size: 13 residues. V trimming: 2 bases; J trimming: 7 bases; junction bases outside the gene matches: 5. The germline V gene has CDR1 SGHTA and CDR2 FQGNSA. The CDR3 region has the DNA TGTGCCAGCAGCTTATCCCCGGGGGGAGAGCAGTACTTC. Its translation: CASSLSPGGEQYF.

The rearrangement uses TRBV30 and TRBJ1-2, with D possibly being TRBD1 (5 bases). Germline CDR1 and CDR2: GTSNPN and SVGIG (reference sequence). Trimming removed 5 bases at V and 10 bases at J, with 17 bases between. This CDR3 is built from 12 residues. The CDR3 bases are TGTGCCTGGGGGGACTCGGGCTGGGACTACACCTTC. This sequence encodes CAWGDSGWDYTF. Variable domain in full (rest from reference TRBV30 and TRBJ1-2): SQTIHQWPATLVQPVGSPLSLECTVEGTSNPNLYWYRQAAGRGLQLLFYSVGIGQISSEVPQNLSASRPQDRQFILSSKKLLLSDSGFYLCAWGDSGWDYTFGSGTRLTVV.

The chain carries TRBV7-9 and TRBJ1-2, with D uncertain. The CDR3 contains 13 residues. Germline V gives CDR1 SEHNR, CDR2 FQNEAQ (reference sequence). V gave up 2 bases and J gave up 2 bases, with 6 bases separating them. The CDR3 region is CASSLLENYGYTF. CDR3 bases: TGTGCCAGCAGCTTACTCGAGAACTATGGCTACACCTTC.

The sample holds a few counts of this clone. The rearrangement joins TRBV5-4 to TRBJ2-5; 7 bases map to TRBD1. CDR3 length equals 16 residues. Germline CDR1 reads SGHNT; CDR2 reads YYREEE (reference sequence). After removal of 2 bases from V and 0 bases from J, the junction contained 7 bases not matched to a gene. Here the CDR3 DNA reads TGTGCCAGCAGCTTATGGACAGGAGTGTACCAAGAGACCCAGTACTTC. Encoded protein: CASSLWTGVYQETQYF.

This clone was seen a few times. The rearrangement uses TRBV7-2 and TRBJ2-7, with D possibly TRBD1 on 5 matching bases. Germline V gene data show CDR1 as SGHTA and CDR2 as FQGNSA. There are 14 residues in the CDR3. Trimming stripped 0 bases from V and 2 bases from J, with 8 bases between. This CDR3 is CASSLAGATYEQYF. DNA of the CDR3: TGTGCCAGCAGCTTAGCAGGGGCTACCTACGAGCAGTACTTC.